The 23 T cell receptor beta chains given below trace back to one sample, sequenced in a study of shared clonotypes between healthy human individuals. Clones were read by immunoSEQ multiplex PCR, and TCRdb kept only the in-frame ones, dropping some. Among 450,000 to 500,000 clones listed, around 78% were seen once. Sequencing was carried out using PBMCs. All receptors derive from a middle-aged woman in good health. Some clones in this sample may be carry-over from other donors' samples.

The sample holds one count of this clone. The chain employs TRBV19 and TRBJ2-3; D ambiguous. Germline assignment: CDR1 LNHDA and CDR2 SQIVND (reference sequence). The length of the CDR3 is 12 residues. V lost 8 bases and J 2 bases, leaving 8 bases between the germline ends. Here the CDR3 DNA reads TGTGCCAGTGGAAAGGTCACAGATACGCAGTATTTT. As protein: CASGKVTDTQYF. Full variable domain (rest looked up from reference TRBV19 and TRBJ2-3): DGGITQSPKYLFRKEGQNVTLSCEQNLNHDAMYWYRQDPGQGLRLIYYSQIVNDFQKGDIAEGYSVSREKKESFPLTVTSAQKNPTAFYLCASGKVTDTQYFGPGTRLTVL.

J is TRBJ2-1 and V is TRBV5-4; 12 bases align to TRBD2. This CDR3 has 15 residues. J lost 8 bases, V lost 2 bases, and 5 bases had no gene match. CDR1 and CDR2 from the germline V gene are SGHNT and YYREEE (reference sequence). CDR3 protein: CASSFGLAGTYEQFF. As DNA, the CDR3 is TGTGCCAGCAGCTTTGGACTAGCGGGAACTTATGAGCAGTTCTTC.

The chain employs TRBV5-1 and TRBJ2-1, with D tentatively TRBD2 (5 bases). CDR3 length: 15 residues. The germline V gene has CDR1 SGHRS and CDR2 YFSETQ. Trimming removed 4 bases from V and 5 bases from J, with 16 bases in between. CDR3: CASSIGGLENNEQFF. The CDR3 nucleotides are TGCGCCAGCAGCATCGGAGGACTGGAAAACAATGAGCAGTTCTTC.

This clone is a singleton in its sample. The chain employs TRBV9 and TRBJ2-2; TRBD1 or TRBD2 may be the D gene (6 bases each). The germline V and J ends were trimmed by 4 bases and 3 bases, with 16 bases remaining between them. The CDR3 sequence is 16 residues long. Germline values: CDR1 SGDLS, CDR2 YYNGEE. The CDR3 bases are TGTGCCAGCAGCACACGTGGAGGGGGTGACACCGGGGAGCTGTTTTTT. This gives the protein CASSTRGGGDTGELFF.

As to this clone: Being one base from a much bigger clone, this may be a read error. This rearrangement joins TRBV7-9 to TRBJ1-3, with D unresolved. CDR3 size: 14 residues. Germline lookup yields CDR1 SEHNR and CDR2 FQNEAQ (reference sequence). The V end was cut by 2 bases, the J end by 0 bases, with 5 bases between. The CDR3 loop is CASSLTSSGNTIYF. As DNA, the CDR3 is TGTGCCAGCAGCTTAACCAGCTCTGGAAACACCATATATTTT.

On this clone itself: This CDR3 is missing its conserved last phenylalanine or tryptophan, likely due to a read error. The chain employs TRBV29-1 and TRBJ2-7, with TRBD2 identical over 7 bases. Germline loops: CDR1 SQVTM, CDR2 ANQGSEA. This CDR3 spans 13 amino acids. Germline trimming cut 7 bases from V and 5 bases from J; bases unmatched to any gene: 11. The CDR3 spells CSGREGTLNEQYL. The CDR3 DNA follows: TGCAGCGGGAGGGAGGGGACCTTAAACGAGCAGTACCTC.

V usage is TRBV10-3 and J usage is TRBJ2-7, with no clear D. Trimming cost V 2 bases and J 1 base, with 9 bases left between them. Germline V CDR1 and CDR2: ENHRY, SYGVKD. This CDR3 region has 14 residues. The CDR3 coding sequence is TGTGCCATCAGTGAGAGGCCAGAATCCTACGAGCAGTACTTC. Translating gives CAISERPESYEQYF.

The chain combines TRBV28 with TRBJ1-1; D remains ambiguous. The germline V gene encodes CDR1 MDHEN and CDR2 SYDVKM. The CDR3 runs to 12 residues. V was shortened by 7 bases and J by 1 base, with 7 bases between the two germline ends. CDR3 DNA sequence: TGTGCCAGCAAGCAAGGGAACACTGAAGCTTTCTTT. It codes for CASKQGNTEAFF.

The chain is built from TRBV10-3 and TRBJ2-6, with a possible D match to TRBD1 (5 bases). V lost 6 bases and J lost 4, with 19 bases in between. This CDR3 region has 17 residues. Germline CDR1 is ENHRY and CDR2 is SYGVKD. CDR3 DNA sequence: TGTGCCATCAGCGAACCCACACAGGCGATAGGGGCCAACGTCCTGACTTTC. Translation: CAISEPTQAIGANVLTF.

The chain combines TRBV7-9 with TRBJ2-3, with 8 nucleotides matching TRBD2. V shed 1 base and J 3 bases; nucleotides not matched to a gene: 3. The V gene's germline CDR1 is SEHNR and CDR2 FQNEAQ (reference sequence). This CDR3 has 15 residues. The CDR3 reads CASSLEAGATDTQYF. The CDR3 coding sequence is TGTGCCAGCAGCTTAGAAGCGGGAGCGACAGATACGCAGTATTTT.

As concerns this clone: This likely came from a read error, as a far larger clone is one base away. This sample includes further DNA sequences coding for the same CDR3. The V gene is TRBV30, the J gene TRBJ2-5; D tentatively fits TRBD1 or TRBD2 (5 bases each). Gene TRBJ2-7 matches the end of the DNA better, so the J call may be wrong. Per the germline V gene, CDR1 is GTSNPN and CDR2 is SVGIG (reference sequence). The length of the CDR3 is 13 residues. The CDR3 reads CAWSVLGDYEQYF. Here the CDR3 DNA reads TGCGCCTGGAGTGTACTGGGGGACTACGAGCAGTACTTC.

The chain uses TRBV10-3 and TRBJ2-3, with D perhaps matching TRBD2 (6 bases). This CDR3 is 16 amino acids long. V was shortened by 4 bases and J by 1 base, with 15 bases between the two germline ends. CDR1 is ENHRY, CDR2 SYGVKD, per germline. The CDR3 region is CAISVGGNRGTDTQYF. CDR3 nucleotides: TGTGCCATCAGTGTCGGCGGGAATCGTGGCACAGATACGCAGTATTTT.

The rearrangement links TRBV6-1 to TRBJ1-5, with 9 bases matching TRBD1. V shed 6 bases and J 6 bases; nucleotides not matched to a gene: 9. This CDR3 contains 15 residues. Germline loops: CDR1 MNHNS, CDR2 SASEGT. The CDR3 loop is CASRITGGVSQPQHF. In DNA form, the CDR3 reads TGTGCCAGCAGAATAACAGGGGGCGTCAGTCAGCCCCAGCATTTT.

The sample holds many counts of this clone. V is TRBV5-8 and J is TRBJ2-2, with a weak D call TRBD2 (6 bases). This CDR3 spans 17 amino acids. CDR1 and CDR2 (germline): SGHTS, YDEGEE. Trimming left V 4 bases short and J 2 bases short, with 18 bases between. CDR3 region: CASSPRRGPLNTGELFF. The CDR3, as DNA: TGTGCCAGCAGCCCCCGGAGGGGCCCATTAAACACCGGGGAGCTGTTTTTT.

The rearrangement joins TRBV27 to TRBJ1-5; D perhaps matches TRBD1 (6 bases). The V end lost 5 bases, the J end lost 7 bases, and 12 bases lay between the germline ends. The CDR3 runs 13 residues. Germline lookup yields CDR1 MNHEY and CDR2 SMNVEV (reference sequence). CDR3: CASSLDRRQPQHF. CDR3 coding DNA: TGTGCCAGCAGTCTGGACAGACGCCAGCCCCAGCATTTT.

V is TRBV2 and J is TRBJ2-3, with D uncertain. The CDR3 has 15 residues. Deletions cut 7 bases from V and 3 bases from J, with 17 bases between. CDR1 is SNHLY, CDR2 FYNNEI, per germline. The CDR3 DNA is TGTGCCAGCATCAGGCAGCGTCTGGGGACAGATACGCAGTATTTT. Its translation is CASIRQRLGTDTQYF. Using reference TRBV2 and TRBJ2-3 for the parts outside the CDR3, the full variable domain is EPEVTQTPSHQVTQMGQEVILRCVPISNHLYFYWYRQILGQKVEFLVSFYNNEISEKSEIFDDQFSVERPDGSNFTLKIRSTKLEDSAMYFCASIRQRLGTDTQYFGPGTRLTVL.

The V gene is TRBV5-1, the J gene TRBJ1-1; the D gene is possibly TRBD1 (6 bases). Germline values: CDR1 SGHRS, CDR2 YFSETQ. Trimming shortened V by 7 bases and J by 6 bases, and 16 bases separated the two germline ends. The CDR3 extends over 13 amino acids. The CDR3 loop reads CASGHRGGSEAFF. The CDR3 DNA is TGCGCCAGCGGCCATCGGGGGGGCTCTGAAGCTTTCTTT. Based on the CDR3 plus reference TRBV5-1 and TRBJ1-1, the full variable domain is KAGVTQTPRYLIKTRGQQVTLSCSPISGHRSVSWYQQTPGQGLQFLFEYFSETQRNKGNFPGRFSGRQFSNSRSEMNVSTLELGDSALYLCASGHRGGSEAFFGQGTRLTVV.

The chain carries TRBV4-1 and TRBJ2-4; 12 bases fit TRBD2. This CDR3 region has 16 residues. V was pared by 3 bases and J by 0 bases, with 0 bases of the junction left unmatched. Looked up from germline, CDR1 is MGHRA and CDR2 is YSYEKL. The CDR3 protein is CASSQGLAGAKNIQYF. In nucleotides, the CDR3 is TGCGCCAGCAGCCAGGGACTAGCGGGAGCCAAAAACATTCAGTACTTC.

V is TRBV5-6 and J is TRBJ2-5; D is perhaps TRBD2 (5 bases). The better agreement between TRBJ2-7 and the DNA end casts doubt on the J call. The V gene's germline CDR1 is SGHDT and CDR2 YYEEEE. The CDR3 is made up of 18 amino acids. The CDR3 DNA is TGTGCCAGCAGCTTGCTAGCAGGACCAGGCCTTACCTTGTACGAGCAGTACTTC. Encoded protein: CASSLLAGPGLTLYEQYF.

The chain carries TRBV5-1 and TRBJ1-4; the D is unclear. With 5 bases removed from V and 8 bases from J, the gap between germline ends came to 16 bases. CDR3 length: 14 residues. CDR1 and CDR2 (germline): SGHRS, YFSETQ. CDR3 in DNA: TGCGCCAGCAGTGTAGGGCAAAGCAGGGAAAAACTGTTTTTT. It specifies CASSVGQSREKLFF. Combining the CDR3 with reference TRBV5-1 and TRBJ1-4 gives the whole variable domain KAGVTQTPRYLIKTRGQQVTLSCSPISGHRSVSWYQQTPGQGLQFLFEYFSETQRNKGNFPGRFSGRQFSNSRSEMNVSTLELGDSALYLCASSVGQSREKLFFGSGTQLSVL.

The chain recombines TRBV29-1 with TRBJ2-7; 8 nucleotides agree with TRBD2. J lost 6 bases, V lost 4 bases, and 8 bases had no gene match. The CDR3 has 13 amino acids. CDR1 and CDR2 (germline): SQVTM, ANQGSEA. The CDR3 DNA follows: TGCAGCGTTGTTGAAGCGGGAGAAGGCGAGCAGTACTTC. This codes for CSVVEAGEGEQYF.

This chain links TRBV12-2 with TRBJ2-1; the table gives TRBD1 as D, unverified against the DNA. TRBV12-2 is flagged as a pseudogene. This CDR3 contains 14 residues. CDR3 sequence: CETRGDDSYNEQFF. CDR3 nucleotide sequence: TGCGAAACCAGGGGGGATGACTCCTACAATGAGCAGTTCTTC.

The chain combines TRBV6-1 with TRBJ1-4; D is possibly TRBD1 (5 bases). CDR1 is MNHNS and CDR2 is SASEGT in the germline V gene. With 2 bases removed from V and 7 bases from J, the gap between germline ends came to 14 bases. The CDR3 totals 15 residues. The CDR3 DNA reads TGTGCCAGCAGTGAAATCAGAGGGACGGTTGAAAAACTGTTTTTT. Translation: CASSEIRGTVEKLFF.